The clone carrying this T cell receptor (beta chain) was counted between two and nine times. TCRdb itself ran the RT-PCR reads through MiXCR, one entry per CDR3 protein. The sample holds about 700,000 distinct CDR3 sequences, approximately 15% seen once. Germline-derived CDR1 and CDR2 are DFQATT and SNEGSKA (reference sequence). There are 15 residues in the CDR3. The V gene end was trimmed by 6 bases and the J gene end by 2 bases; junction bases not matched to a gene: 11. The clonotype originates from a female donor in good health, serving as a healthy control. The V call is TRBV20-1, the J call TRBJ2-7, with TRBD2 matching over 9 bases. The sequenced sample was memory CD4+ T cells from blood. CDR3 sequence reads: CSANHPGTSTYEQYF. The CDR3 nucleotides are TGCAGTGCAAACCACCCCGGGACTAGCACCTACGAGCAGTACTTC.